What follows is one T cell receptor beta chain and its context. Antigen specificity is unknown. This sample is drawn from a study of cytomegalovirus exposure and HLA in healthy donors. Study-wide background: Some 85 million unique TCRs from HLA-typed donors were held in an early data release.

PCR used 60 Vbeta primers and 13 Jbeta primers. Here immunoSEQ multiplex PCR was the method, and the copy in TCRdb shows in-frame clones only, minus some. The sample shows under 100,000 clones, approximately 60% of them seen only once. Trimming left V 7 bases short and J 2 bases short, with 12 bases between. The CDR3 loop spans 14 amino acids. In germline, CDR1 is MDHEN, CDR2 SYDVKM. Study-wide points: Among TCR beta chains, those listed as cytomegalovirus-associated numbered around 180. The authors later found TCR association rates varying by HLA locus, with DRB1 most and HLA-C fewest. Reported performance of the classifier showed diagnosis of cytomegalovirus status with high specificity and sensitivity.

The chain uses TRBV28 and TRBJ1-5; D not resolved. Sequencing was carried out using PBMCs. The origin of this receptor is a young woman in good health and CMV-seropositive. CDR3 residues: CASTTGVRNQPQHF. The CDR3, as DNA: TGTGCCAGCACTACGGGTGTTCGCAATCAGCCCCAGCATTTT. The whole variable domain, filled in from reference TRBV28 and TRBJ1-5, reads DVKVTQSSRYLVKRTGEKVFLECVQDMDHENMFWYRQDPGLGLRLIYFSYDVKMKEKGDIPEGYSVSREKKERFSLILESASTNQTSMYLCASTTGVRNQPQHFGDGTRLSIL.